This entry features one T cell receptor beta chain sequence. The assay was immunoSEQ multiplex PCR, and TCRdb's table has in-frame clones only and misses some. The sample records about 2.3 million clones, approximately 95% being singletons. Trimming at V came to 5 bases and at J to 6 bases, leaving 4 bases not matched to a gene. CDR1 and CDR2 (germline): SSHAT, FNYEAQ (reference sequence). This CDR3 contains 13 residues. The data derive from a study of shared clonotypes between healthy human individuals. The sample consisted of naive CD4+ T cells from PBMCs. This sample's subset: CD45RA+ positively selected. The origin of this receptor is a man between 18 and 29 years old in good health. Some clones in this sample may be carry-over from other donors' samples. The chain links TRBV7-7 to TRBJ2-1; the match to TRBD2 covers 7 bases. CDR3 sequence reads: CASSREVSNEQFF. The CDR3 DNA reads as TGTGCCAGCAGCCGGGAGGTGAGCAATGAGCAGTTCTTC.